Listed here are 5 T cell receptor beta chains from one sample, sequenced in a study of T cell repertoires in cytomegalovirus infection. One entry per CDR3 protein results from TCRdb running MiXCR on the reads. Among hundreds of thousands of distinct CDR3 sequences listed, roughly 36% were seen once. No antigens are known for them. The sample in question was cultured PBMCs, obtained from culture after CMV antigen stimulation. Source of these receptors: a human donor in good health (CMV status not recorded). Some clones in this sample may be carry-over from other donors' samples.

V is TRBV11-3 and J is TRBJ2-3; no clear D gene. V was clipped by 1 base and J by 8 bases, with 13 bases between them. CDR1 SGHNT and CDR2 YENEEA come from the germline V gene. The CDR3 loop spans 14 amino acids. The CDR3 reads CASSLGHQPGTQYF. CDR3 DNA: TGTGCCAGCAGCTTAGGACATCAACCGGGTACGCAGTATTTT.

CDR3 amino acids: CAARGGIDEQFF. The CDR3 DNA is TGTGCTGCGCGAGGGGGCATTGATGAGCAGTTCTTC. The rearrangement uses TRBV28 and TRBJ2-1; 7 bases are a match to TRBD1. The CDR3 runs 12 residues. The germline V gene encodes CDR1 MDHEN and CDR2 SYDVKM.

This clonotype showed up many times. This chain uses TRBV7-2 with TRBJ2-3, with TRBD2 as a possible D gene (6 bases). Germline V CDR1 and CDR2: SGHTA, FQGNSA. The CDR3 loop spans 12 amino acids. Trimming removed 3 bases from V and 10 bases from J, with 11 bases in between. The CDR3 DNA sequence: TGTGCCAGCAGCTTGGTTCGACTAGCGCAGTATTTT. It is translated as CASSLVRLAQYF.

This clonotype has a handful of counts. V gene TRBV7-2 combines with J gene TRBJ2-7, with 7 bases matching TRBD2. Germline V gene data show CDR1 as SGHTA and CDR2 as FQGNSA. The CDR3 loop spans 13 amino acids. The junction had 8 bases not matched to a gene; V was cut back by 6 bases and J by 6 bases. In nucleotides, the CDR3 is TGTGCCAGCAGTTGGGAGGGGATGGGCGAGCAGTACTTC. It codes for CASSWEGMGEQYF.

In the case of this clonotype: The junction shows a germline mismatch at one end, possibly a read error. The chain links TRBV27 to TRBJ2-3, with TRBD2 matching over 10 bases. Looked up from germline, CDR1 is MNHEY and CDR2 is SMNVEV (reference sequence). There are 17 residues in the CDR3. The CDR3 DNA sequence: TGTACCAGCTGTATCAAGAAGCTAGCGGGAGTAGCAGATACGCAGTATTTT. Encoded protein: CTSCIKKLAGVADTQYF.